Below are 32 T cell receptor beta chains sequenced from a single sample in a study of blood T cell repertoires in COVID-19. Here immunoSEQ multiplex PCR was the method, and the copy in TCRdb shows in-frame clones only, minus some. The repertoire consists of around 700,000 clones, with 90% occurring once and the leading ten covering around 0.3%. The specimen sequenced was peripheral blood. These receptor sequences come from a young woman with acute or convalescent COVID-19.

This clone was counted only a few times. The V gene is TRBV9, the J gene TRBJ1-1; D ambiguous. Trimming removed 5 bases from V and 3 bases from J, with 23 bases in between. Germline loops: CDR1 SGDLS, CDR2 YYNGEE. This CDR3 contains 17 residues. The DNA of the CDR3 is TGTGCCAGCAGTCCCTCGATTGGCACAGAAAGATACACTGAAGCTTTCTTT. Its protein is CASSPSIGTERYTEAFF.

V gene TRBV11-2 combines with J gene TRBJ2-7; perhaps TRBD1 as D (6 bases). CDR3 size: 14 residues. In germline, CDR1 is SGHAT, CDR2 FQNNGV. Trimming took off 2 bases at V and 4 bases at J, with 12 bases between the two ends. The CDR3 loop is CASSLSGQIYEQYF. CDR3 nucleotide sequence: TGTGCCAGCAGCTTATCAGGACAGATTTACGAGCAGTACTTC.

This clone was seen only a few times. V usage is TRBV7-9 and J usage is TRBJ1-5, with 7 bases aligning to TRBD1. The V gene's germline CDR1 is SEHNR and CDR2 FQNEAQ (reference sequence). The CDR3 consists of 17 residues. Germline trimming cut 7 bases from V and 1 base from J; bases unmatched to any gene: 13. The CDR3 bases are TGTGCCAGCACCCAGGTGTCTGAGACAGGGAGCAATCAGCCCCAGCATTTT. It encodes CASTQVSETGSNQPQHF.

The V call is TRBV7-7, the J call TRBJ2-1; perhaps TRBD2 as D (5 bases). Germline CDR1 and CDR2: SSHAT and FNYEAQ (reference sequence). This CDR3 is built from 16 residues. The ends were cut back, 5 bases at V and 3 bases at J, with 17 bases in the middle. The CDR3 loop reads CASSPFGSTFYNEQFF. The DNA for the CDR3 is TGTGCCAGCAGCCCGTTTGGGAGTACTTTCTACAATGAGCAGTTCTTC.

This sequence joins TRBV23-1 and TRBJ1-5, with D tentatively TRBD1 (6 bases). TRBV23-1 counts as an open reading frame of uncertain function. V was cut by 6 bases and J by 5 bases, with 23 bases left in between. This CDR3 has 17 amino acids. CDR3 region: CASSSTSSQGTHQPQHF. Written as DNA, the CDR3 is TGCGCCAGCAGCTCGACTTCCTCTCAGGGGACCCATCAGCCCCAGCATTTT.

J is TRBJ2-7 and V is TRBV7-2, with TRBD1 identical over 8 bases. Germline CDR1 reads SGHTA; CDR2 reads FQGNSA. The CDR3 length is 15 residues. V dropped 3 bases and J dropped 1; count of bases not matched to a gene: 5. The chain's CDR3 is CASSFRRDRSYEQYF. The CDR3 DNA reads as TGTGCCAGCAGCTTTCGGCGGGACAGGTCCTACGAGCAGTACTTC.

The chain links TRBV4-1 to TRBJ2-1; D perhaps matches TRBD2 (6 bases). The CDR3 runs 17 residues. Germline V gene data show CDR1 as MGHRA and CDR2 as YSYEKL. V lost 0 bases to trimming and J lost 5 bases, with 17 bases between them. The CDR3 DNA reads TGCGCCAGCAGCCAAGAGGTCGGCCTAGCGCCTGACAATGAGCAGTTCTTC. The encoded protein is CASSQEVGLAPDNEQFF.

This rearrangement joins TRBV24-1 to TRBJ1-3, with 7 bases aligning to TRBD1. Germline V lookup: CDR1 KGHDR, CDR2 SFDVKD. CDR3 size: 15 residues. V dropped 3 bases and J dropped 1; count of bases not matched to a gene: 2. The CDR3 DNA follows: TGTGCCACCAGTGATACACAGGGGTCTGGAAACACCATATATTTT. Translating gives CATSDTQGSGNTIYF.

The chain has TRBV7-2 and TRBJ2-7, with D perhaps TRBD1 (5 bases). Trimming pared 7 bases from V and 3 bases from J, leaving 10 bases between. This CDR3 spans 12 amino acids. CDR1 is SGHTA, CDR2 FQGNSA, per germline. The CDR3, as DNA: TGTGCCAGCACCCCGGACAACTACGAGCAGTACTTC. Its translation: CASTPDNYEQYF.

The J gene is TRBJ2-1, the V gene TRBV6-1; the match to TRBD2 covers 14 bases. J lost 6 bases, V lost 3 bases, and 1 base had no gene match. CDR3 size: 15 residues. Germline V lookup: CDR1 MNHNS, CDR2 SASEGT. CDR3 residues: CASSDGLAGGNEQFF. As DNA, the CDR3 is TGTGCCAGCAGTGATGGACTAGCGGGGGGCAATGAGCAGTTCTTC.

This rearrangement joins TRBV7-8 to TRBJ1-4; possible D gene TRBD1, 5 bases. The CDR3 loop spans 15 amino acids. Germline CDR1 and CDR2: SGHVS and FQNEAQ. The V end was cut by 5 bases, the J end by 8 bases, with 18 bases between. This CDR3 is CASSAAGHSGEKLFF. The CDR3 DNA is TGTGCCAGCAGCGCCGCAGGGCATTCAGGAGAAAAACTGTTTTTT.

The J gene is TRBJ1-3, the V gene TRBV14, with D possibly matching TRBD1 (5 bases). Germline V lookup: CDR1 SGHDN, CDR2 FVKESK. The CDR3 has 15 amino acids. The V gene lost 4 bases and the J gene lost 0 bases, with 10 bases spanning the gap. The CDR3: CASSRGTSSGNTIYF. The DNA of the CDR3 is TGTGCCAGCAGCCGGGGCACGAGCTCTGGAAACACCATATATTTT.

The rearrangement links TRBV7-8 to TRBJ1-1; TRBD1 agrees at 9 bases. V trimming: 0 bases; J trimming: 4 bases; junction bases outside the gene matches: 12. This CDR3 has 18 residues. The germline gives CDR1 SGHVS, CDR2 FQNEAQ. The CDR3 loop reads CASSLAGQGKAPSTEAFF. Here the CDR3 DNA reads TGTGCCAGCAGCTTAGCGGGACAGGGTAAGGCCCCGAGCACTGAAGCTTTCTTT.

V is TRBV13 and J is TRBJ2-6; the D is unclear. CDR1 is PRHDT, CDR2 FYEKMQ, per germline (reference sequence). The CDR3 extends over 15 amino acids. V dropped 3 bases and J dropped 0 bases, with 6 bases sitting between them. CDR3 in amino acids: CASSLSSSGANVLTF. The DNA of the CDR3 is TGTGCCAGCAGCTTGTCGAGCTCTGGGGCCAACGTCCTGACTTTC.

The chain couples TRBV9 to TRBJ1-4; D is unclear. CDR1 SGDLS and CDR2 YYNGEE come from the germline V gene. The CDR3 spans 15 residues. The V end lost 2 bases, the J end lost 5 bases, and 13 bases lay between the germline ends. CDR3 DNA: TGTGCCAGCAGCGTCAGGTCAACGGCCAATGAAAAACTGTTTTTT. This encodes CASSVRSTANEKLFF.

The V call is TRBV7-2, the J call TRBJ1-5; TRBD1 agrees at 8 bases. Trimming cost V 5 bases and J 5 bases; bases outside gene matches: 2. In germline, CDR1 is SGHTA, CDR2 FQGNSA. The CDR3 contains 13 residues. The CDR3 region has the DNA TGTGCCAGCAGCACGGACAGGGATCAGCCCCAGCATTTT. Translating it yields CASSTDRDQPQHF.

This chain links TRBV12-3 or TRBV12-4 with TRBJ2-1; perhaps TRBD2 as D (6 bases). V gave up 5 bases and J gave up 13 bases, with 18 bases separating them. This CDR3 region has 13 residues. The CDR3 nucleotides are TGTGCCAGCAGTACCCTCGGGGGAGCCTATCAGTTCTTC. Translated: CASSTLGGAYQFF.

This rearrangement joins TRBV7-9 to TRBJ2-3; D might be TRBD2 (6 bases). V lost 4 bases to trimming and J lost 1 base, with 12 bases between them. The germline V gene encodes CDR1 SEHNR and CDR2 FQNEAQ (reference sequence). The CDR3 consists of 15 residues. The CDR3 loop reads CASSSGRGGTDTQYF. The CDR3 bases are TGTGCCAGCAGCTCTGGTCGCGGGGGCACAGATACGCAGTATTTT.

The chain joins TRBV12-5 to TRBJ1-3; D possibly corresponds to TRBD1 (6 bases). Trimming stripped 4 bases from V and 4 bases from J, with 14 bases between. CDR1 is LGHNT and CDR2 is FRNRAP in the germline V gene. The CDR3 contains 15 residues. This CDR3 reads CASGWGQGNGNTIYF. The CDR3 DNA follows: TGTGCTAGTGGTTGGGGGCAGGGGAACGGAAACACCATATATTTT.

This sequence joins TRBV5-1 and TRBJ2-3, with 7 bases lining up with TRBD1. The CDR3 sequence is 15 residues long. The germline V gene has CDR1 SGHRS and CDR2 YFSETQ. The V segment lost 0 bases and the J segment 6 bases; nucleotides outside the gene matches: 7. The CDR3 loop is CASSLAKGAGDTQYF. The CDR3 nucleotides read TGCGCCAGCAGCTTGGCGAAGGGGGCGGGTGATACGCAGTATTTT.

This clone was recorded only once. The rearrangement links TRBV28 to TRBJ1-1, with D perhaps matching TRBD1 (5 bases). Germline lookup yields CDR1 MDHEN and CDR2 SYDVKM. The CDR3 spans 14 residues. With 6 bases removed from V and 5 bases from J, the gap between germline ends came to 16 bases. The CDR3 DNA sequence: TGTGCCAGCAGGGGGCTGGTGAGCGGGACTGAAGCTTTCTTT. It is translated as CASRGLVSGTEAFF.

The DNA of the CDR3 is TGTGCCAGCACCCTAGGACAGGGAGGGTATGGCTACACCTTC. Translated: CASTLGQGGYGYTF. This chain links TRBV2 with TRBJ1-2; 8 bases fit TRBD1. The CDR3 totals 14 residues. The V gene end was trimmed by 7 bases and the J gene end by 5 bases; junction bases not matched to a gene: 9. CDR1 and CDR2 from the germline V gene are SNHLY and FYNNEI.

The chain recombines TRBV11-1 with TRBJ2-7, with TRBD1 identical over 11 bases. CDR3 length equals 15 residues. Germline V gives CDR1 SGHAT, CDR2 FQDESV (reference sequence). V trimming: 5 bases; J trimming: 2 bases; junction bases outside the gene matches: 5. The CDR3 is CASSRPGQGAYEQYF. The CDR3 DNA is TGTGCCAGCAGCCGACCGGGACAGGGGGCCTACGAGCAGTACTTC.

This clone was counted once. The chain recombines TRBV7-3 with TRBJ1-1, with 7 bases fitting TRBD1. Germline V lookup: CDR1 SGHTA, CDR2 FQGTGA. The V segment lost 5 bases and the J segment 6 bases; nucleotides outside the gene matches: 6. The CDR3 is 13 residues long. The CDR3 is CASSASRGSEAFF. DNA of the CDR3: TGTGCCAGCAGCGCAAGCAGGGGGTCTGAAGCTTTCTTT.

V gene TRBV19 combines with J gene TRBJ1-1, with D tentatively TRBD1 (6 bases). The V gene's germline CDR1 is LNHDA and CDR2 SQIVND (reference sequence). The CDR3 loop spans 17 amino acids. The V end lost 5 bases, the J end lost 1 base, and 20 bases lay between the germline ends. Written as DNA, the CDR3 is TGTGCCAGTAGTCAGGGCGTTCCGGACAGTAAGAACACTGAAGCTTTCTTT. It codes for CASSQGVPDSKNTEAFF.

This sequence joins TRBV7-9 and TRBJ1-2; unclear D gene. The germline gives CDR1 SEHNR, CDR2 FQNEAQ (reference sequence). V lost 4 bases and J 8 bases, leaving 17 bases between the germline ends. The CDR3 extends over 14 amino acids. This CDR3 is CASSSSGSRAGYTF. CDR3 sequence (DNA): TGTGCCAGCAGCTCCTCGGGATCCCGGGCCGGCTACACCTTC.

The DNA of the CDR3 is TGTGCCAGCAGTGATCCCCTGACAGGGCGACAGCCCCAGCATTTT. Its translation is CASSDPLTGRQPQHF. The chain carries TRBV2 and TRBJ1-5, with TRBD1 identical over 7 bases. The germline gives CDR1 SNHLY, CDR2 FYNNEI. This CDR3 is built from 15 residues. V was clipped by 3 bases and J by 7 bases; unmatched bases: 9.

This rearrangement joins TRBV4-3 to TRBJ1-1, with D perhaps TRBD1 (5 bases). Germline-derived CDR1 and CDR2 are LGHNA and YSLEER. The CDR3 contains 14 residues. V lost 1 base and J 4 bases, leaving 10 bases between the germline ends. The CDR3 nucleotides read TGCGCCAGCAGCCAAGGGGGGGGAGGCACTGAAGCTTTCTTT. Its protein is CASSQGGGGTEAFF.

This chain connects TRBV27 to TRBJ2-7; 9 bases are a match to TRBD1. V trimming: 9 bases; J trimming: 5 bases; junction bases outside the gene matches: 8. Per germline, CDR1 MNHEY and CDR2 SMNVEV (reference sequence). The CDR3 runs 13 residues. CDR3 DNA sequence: TGTGCCAGACCAGACGGACAGGGGCACGAGCAGTACTTC. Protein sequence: CARPDGQGHEQYF.

CDR3: CASSQLTGVANYGYTF. As DNA, the CDR3 is TGCGCCAGCAGCCAGCTCACAGGGGTGGCGAACTATGGCTACACCTTC. The chain uses TRBV4-1 and TRBJ1-2; 7 bases are a match to TRBD1. The ends lost 3 bases at V and 2 bases at J; junction bases unmatched: 9. This CDR3 has 16 residues. Germline CDR1 is MGHRA and CDR2 is YSYEKL.

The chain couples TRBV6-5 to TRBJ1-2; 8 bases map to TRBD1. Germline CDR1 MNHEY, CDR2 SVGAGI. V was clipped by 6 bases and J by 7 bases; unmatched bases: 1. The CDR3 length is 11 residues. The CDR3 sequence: CASRGTGGYTF. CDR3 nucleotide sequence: TGTGCCAGCAGGGGGACAGGTGGCTACACCTTC.

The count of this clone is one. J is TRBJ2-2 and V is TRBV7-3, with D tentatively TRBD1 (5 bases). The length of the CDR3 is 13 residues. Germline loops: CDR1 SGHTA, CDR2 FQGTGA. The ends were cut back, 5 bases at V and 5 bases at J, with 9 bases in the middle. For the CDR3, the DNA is TGTGCCAGCAGCCGGACACGAACCGGGGAGCTGTTTTTT. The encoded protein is CASSRTRTGELFF.